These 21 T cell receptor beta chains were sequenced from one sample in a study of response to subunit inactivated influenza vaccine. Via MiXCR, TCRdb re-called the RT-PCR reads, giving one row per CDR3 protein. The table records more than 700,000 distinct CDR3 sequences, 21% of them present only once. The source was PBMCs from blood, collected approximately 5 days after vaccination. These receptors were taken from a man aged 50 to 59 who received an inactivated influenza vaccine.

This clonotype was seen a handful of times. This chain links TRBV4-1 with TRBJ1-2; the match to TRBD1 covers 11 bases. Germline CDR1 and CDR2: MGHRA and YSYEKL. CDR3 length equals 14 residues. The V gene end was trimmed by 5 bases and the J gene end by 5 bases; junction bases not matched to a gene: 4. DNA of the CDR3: TGCGCCAGCAGCAGGGACAGGGGGGATTATGGCTACACCTTC. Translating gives CASSRDRGDYGYTF.

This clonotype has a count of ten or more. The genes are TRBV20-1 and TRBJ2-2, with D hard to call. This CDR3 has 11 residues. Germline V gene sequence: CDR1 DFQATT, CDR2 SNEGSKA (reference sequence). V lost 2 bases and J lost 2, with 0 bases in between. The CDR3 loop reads CSARNTGELFF. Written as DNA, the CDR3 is TGCAGTGCTAGAAACACCGGGGAGCTGTTTTTT.

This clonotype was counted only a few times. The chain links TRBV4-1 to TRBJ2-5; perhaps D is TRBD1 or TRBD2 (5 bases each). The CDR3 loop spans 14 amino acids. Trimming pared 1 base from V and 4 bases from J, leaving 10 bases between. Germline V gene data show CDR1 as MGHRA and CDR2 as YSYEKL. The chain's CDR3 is CASSQVGETETQYF. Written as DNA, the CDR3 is TGCGCCAGCAGCCAAGTGGGGGAGACAGAGACCCAGTACTTC.

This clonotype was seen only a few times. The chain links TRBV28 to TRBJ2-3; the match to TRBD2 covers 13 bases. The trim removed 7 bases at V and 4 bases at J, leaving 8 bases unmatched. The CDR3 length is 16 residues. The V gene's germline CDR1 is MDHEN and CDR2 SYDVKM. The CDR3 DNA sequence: TGTGCCAGCACAAAGGCACTAGCGGGAGGGGCAGATACGCAGTATTTT. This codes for CASTKALAGGADTQYF.

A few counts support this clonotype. The CDR3 spells CASLSGANEKLFF. The CDR3 DNA sequence: TGTGCCAGCTTATCAGGGGCGAATGAAAAACTGTTTTTT. This chain uses TRBV12-3 or TRBV12-4 with TRBJ1-4; tentatively, D is TRBD1 (6 bases). CDR3 length: 13 residues. V was pared by 8 bases and J by 5 bases, with 12 bases between.

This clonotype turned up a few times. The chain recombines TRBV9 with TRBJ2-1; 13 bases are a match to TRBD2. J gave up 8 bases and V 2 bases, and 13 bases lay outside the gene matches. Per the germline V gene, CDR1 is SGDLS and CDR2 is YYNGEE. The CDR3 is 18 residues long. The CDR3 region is CASSVGLAGVALNDEQFF. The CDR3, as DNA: TGTGCCAGCAGCGTCGGACTAGCGGGAGTTGCCCTTAACGATGAGCAGTTCTTC.

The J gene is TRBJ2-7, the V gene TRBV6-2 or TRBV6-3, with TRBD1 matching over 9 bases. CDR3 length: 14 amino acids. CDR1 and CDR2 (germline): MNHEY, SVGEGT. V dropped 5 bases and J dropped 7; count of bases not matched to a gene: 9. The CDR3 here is CASSPGTGFLEQYF. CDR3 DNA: TGTGCCAGCAGTCCCGGGACAGGGTTCCTTGAGCAGTACTTC.

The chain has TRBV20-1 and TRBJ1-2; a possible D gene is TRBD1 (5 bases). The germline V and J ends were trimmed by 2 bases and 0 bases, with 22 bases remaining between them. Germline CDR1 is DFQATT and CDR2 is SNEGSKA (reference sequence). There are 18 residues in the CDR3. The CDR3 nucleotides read TGCAGTGCTAGAACCCTGGACGCCACCCCGGGGGCTAACTATGGCTACACCTTC. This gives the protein CSARTLDATPGANYGYTF.

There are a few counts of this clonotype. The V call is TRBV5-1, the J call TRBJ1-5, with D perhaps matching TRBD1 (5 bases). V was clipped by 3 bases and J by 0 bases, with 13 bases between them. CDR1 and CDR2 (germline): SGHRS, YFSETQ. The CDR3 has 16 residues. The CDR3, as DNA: TGCGCCAGCAGCTCTGCAGGGCCTAATAGCAATCAGCCCCAGCATTTT. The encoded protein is CASSSAGPNSNQPQHF.

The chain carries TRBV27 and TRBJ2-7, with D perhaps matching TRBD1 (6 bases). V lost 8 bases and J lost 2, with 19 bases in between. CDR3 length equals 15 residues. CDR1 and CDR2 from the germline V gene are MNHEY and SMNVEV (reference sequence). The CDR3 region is CASRGAGTLTYEQYF. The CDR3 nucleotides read TGTGCCAGCCGTGGGGCCGGGACACTAACCTACGAGCAGTACTTC.

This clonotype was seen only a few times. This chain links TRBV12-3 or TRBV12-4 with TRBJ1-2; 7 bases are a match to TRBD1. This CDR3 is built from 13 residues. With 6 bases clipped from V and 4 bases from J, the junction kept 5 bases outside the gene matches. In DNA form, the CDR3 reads TGTGCCAGCAGAGCGGGACAGATCTATGGCTACACCTTC. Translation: CASRAGQIYGYTF.

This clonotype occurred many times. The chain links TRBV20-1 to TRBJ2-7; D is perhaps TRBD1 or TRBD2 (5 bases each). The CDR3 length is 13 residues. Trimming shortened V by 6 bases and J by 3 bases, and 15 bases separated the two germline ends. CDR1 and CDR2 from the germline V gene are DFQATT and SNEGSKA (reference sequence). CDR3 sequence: CSAEGPNSYEQYF. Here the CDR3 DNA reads TGCAGTGCCGAGGGACCAAATAGCTACGAGCAGTACTTC.

CDR3 sequence: CSVEADQSSYNEQFF. The CDR3 region has the DNA TGCAGCGTTGAAGCGGACCAAAGCTCCTACAATGAGCAGTTCTTC. This sequence joins TRBV29-1 and TRBJ2-1; D is uncertain. CDR3 length: 15 amino acids. V lost 1 base and J lost 0, with 10 bases in between. Germline lookup yields CDR1 SQVTM and CDR2 ANQGSEA.

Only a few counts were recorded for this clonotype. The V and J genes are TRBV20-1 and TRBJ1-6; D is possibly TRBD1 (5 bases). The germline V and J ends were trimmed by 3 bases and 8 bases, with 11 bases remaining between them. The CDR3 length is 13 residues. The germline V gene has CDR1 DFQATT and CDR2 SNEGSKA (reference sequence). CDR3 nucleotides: TGCAGTGCTAGTGGCAGGGTCTATTCACCCCTCCACTTT. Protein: CSASGRVYSPLHF.

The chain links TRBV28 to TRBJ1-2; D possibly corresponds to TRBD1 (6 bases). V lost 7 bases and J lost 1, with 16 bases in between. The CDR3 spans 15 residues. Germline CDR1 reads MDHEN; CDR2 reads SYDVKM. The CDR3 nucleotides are TGTGCCAGCACCGAGACCGGGACAAGTAACTATGGCTACACCTTC. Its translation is CASTETGTSNYGYTF.

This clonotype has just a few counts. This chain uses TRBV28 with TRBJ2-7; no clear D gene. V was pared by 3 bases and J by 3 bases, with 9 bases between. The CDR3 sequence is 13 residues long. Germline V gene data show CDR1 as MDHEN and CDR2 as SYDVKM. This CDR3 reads CASSLWGLYEQYF. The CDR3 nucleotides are TGTGCCAGCAGTTTGTGGGGTCTCTACGAGCAGTACTTC.

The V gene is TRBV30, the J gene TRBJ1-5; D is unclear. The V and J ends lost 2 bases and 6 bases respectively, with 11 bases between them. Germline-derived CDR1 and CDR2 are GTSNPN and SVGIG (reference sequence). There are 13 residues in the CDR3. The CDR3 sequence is CAWSPGGPQPQHF. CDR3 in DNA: TGTGCCTGGAGTCCGGGAGGCCCTCAGCCCCAGCATTTT.

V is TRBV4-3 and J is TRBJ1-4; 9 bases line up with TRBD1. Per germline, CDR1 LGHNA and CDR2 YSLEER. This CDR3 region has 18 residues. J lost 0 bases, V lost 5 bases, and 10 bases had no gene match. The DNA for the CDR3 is TGCGCCAGCAGCTACGGACAGGGGAGGTTCACAACTAATGAAAAACTGTTTTTT. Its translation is CASSYGQGRFTTNEKLFF.

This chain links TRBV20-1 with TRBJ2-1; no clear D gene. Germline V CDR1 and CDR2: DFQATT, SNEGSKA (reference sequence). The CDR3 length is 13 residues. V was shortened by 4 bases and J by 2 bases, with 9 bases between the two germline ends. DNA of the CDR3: TGCAGTGCTAACATCGCCGCCTACAATGAGCAGTTCTTC. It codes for CSANIAAYNEQFF.

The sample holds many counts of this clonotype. CDR3 nucleotide sequence: TGCAGTGCTAGAGCCGCCTCGGGGGGGAACACTGAAGCTTTCTTT. Its translation is CSARAASGGNTEAFF. The gene calls are TRBV20-1 and TRBJ1-1; D is perhaps TRBD1 (5 bases). Per the germline V gene, CDR1 is DFQATT and CDR2 is SNEGSKA (reference sequence). CDR3 length: 15 amino acids. The germline V and J ends were trimmed by 1 base and 1 base, with 13 bases remaining between them.

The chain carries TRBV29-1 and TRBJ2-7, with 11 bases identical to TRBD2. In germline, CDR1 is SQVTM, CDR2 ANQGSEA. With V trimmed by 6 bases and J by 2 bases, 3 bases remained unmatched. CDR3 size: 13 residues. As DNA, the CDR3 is TGCAGCGTGACTAGCGGGGAGACCTACGAGCAGTACTTC. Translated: CSVTSGETYEQYF.